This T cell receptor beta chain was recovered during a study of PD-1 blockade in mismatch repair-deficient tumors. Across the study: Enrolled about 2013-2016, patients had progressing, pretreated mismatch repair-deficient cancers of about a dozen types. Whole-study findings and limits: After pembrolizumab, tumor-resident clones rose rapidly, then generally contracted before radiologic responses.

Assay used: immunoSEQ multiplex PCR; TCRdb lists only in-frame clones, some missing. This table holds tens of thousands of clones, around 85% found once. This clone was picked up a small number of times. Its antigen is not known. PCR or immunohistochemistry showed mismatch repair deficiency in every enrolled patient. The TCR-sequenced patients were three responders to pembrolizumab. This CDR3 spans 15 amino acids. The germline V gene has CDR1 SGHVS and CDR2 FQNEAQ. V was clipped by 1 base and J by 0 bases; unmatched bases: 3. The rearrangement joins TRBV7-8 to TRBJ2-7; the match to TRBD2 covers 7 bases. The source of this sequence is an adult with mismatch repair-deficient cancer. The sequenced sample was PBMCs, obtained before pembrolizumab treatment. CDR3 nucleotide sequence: TGTGCCAGCAGCTTAGGCGGGAGCAGCTCCTACGAGCAGTACTTC. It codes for CASSLGGSSSYEQYF.